This record covers a single T cell receptor (beta chain). The data were obtained in a study of blood T cell repertoires in COVID-19. Study background: Donors in the United States, Italy and Spain gave samples during acute or convalescent COVID-19. In each case, the material was cDNA or gDNA derived from T cells, B-cell-depleted T cells, or PBMCs.

CDR1 is SGDLS and CDR2 is YYNGEE in the germline V gene. Trimming removed 0 bases from V and 10 bases from J, with 19 bases in between. This CDR3 contains 15 residues. Per the original data handling: Scientists estimated how many nucleated cells there were by amplifying reference gene primers. The data were produced by immunoSEQ multiplex PCR, yet TCRdb's version contains in-frame clones alone and is incomplete. The V and J calls and clone size were taken over from that table, and D and trimming were inferred from the DNA. Of about 310,000 clones listed, around 90% are singletons. This receptor was taken from a man in his fifties or sixties with active or convalescent COVID-19. The rearrangement uses TRBV9 and TRBJ1-1; D is unresolved. The sequencing input was peripheral blood. CDR3: CASSVEAASALVAFF. CDR3 bases: TGTGCCAGCAGCGTAGAGGCGGCATCAGCTCTGGTAGCTTTCTTT.